The 21 T cell receptor beta chains given below trace back to one sample, sequenced in a study of regulatory T cells in long-lasting Graves disease. Stated time point: persistent/refractory GD, antithyroid drugs over 5 years with positive TRAb. RNA extracted from PBMCs served as the sequencing template. The authors built TCR beta libraries using iRepertoire HTBI primers and Arm-PCR of CDR3 regions. From the multiplex PCR reads, TCRdb called clonotypes with MiXCR, one entry per CDR3 protein. The sample lists over 350,000 distinct CDR3 sequences; under 25% were seen once. Sequencing used peripheral blood mononuclear cells (PBMCs), obtained when the disease was refractory, from a patient treated with antithyroid drugs. Source of these receptors: a female donor with Graves disease.

The chain recombines TRBV20-1 with TRBJ2-7; 9 nucleotides line up with TRBD2. The CDR3 sequence is 15 residues long. The germline V gene has CDR1 DFQATT and CDR2 SNEGSKA (reference sequence). Unmatched junction bases numbered 8, after V lost 0 bases and J lost 5 bases. The CDR3 loop is CSARDPSGVLDEQYF. The CDR3 DNA reads as TGCAGTGCTAGAGACCCTAGCGGGGTCCTGGACGAGCAGTACTTC.

This clonotype was counted ten times or more. The rearrangement links TRBV30 to TRBJ1-1; D remains unclear. Germline CDR1 GTSNPN, CDR2 SVGIG (reference sequence). V was trimmed by 3 bases and J by 1 base, leaving 9 bases between them. There are 13 residues in the CDR3. CDR3 protein: CAWSPAPNTEAFF. The CDR3 coding sequence is TGTGCCTGGAGCCCCGCTCCGAACACTGAAGCTTTCTTT.

There are many counts of this clonotype. This chain joins TRBV28 and TRBJ1-5; D gene ambiguous. Germline CDR1 MDHEN, CDR2 SYDVKM. The CDR3 is 15 residues long. The germline V and J ends were trimmed by 3 bases and 0 bases, with 9 bases remaining between them. Written as DNA, the CDR3 is TGTGCCAGCAGTTTTACGGGAATTAGCAATCAGCCCCAGCATTTT. Its translation: CASSFTGISNQPQHF.

The V gene is TRBV12-3 or TRBV12-4, the J gene TRBJ2-7; D possibly matches TRBD1 or TRBD2 (6 bases each). The V end was cut by 4 bases, the J end by 1 base, with 14 bases between. CDR3 length equals 15 residues. In nucleotides, the CDR3 is TGTGCCAGCAGTTACCCGGGGGCCCTGTCCTACGAGCAGTACTTC. This encodes CASSYPGALSYEQYF.

This clonotype has at least ten counts. The chain links TRBV19 to TRBJ1-1, with D possibly being TRBD1 (5 bases). The V end lost 3 bases, the J end lost 4 bases, and 9 bases lay between the germline ends. CDR1 and CDR2 (germline): LNHDA, SQIVND (reference sequence). The CDR3 loop spans 13 amino acids. Here the CDR3 reads CASSMRQSTEAFF. Written as DNA, the CDR3 is TGTGCCAGTAGTATGAGACAGAGCACTGAAGCTTTCTTT.

V usage is TRBV10-3 and J usage is TRBJ2-7; 9 bases match TRBD1. CDR1 and CDR2 from the germline V gene are ENHRY and SYGVKD. CDR3 size: 13 residues. Trimming took 7 bases from V and 7 from J; bases not matched to a gene: 8. CDR3 loop: CAINRDRASEQYF. CDR3 nucleotides: TGTGCCATCAATCGGGACAGGGCCTCTGAGCAGTACTTC.

This clonotype appeared a few times. The gene calls are TRBV6-2 or TRBV6-3 and TRBJ2-5; D is unclear. The CDR3 totals 17 residues. CDR1 MNHEY and CDR2 SVGEGT come from the germline V gene. Deletions cut 4 bases from V and 1 base from J, with 19 bases between. The CDR3 DNA follows: TGTGCCAGCAGTTGGTTAAATGCAGATACCTTCCAAGAGACCCAGTACTTC. Translated: CASSWLNADTFQETQYF.

This clonotype was seen many times. This chain links TRBV28 with TRBJ2-2, with D perhaps TRBD1 (7 bases). Germline V gene data show CDR1 as MDHEN and CDR2 as SYDVKM. V was clipped by 7 bases and J by 6 bases, with 12 bases between them. This CDR3 is 13 amino acids long. The CDR3 DNA sequence: TGTGCCAGCAATCAGGGGGGTGCCGGGGAGCTGTTTTTT. Amino acid sequence: CASNQGGAGELFF. The whole variable domain, remainder taken from reference TRBV28 and TRBJ2-2, is DVKVTQSSRYLVKRTGEKVFLECVQDMDHENMFWYRQDPGLGLRLIYFSYDVKMKEKGDIPEGYSVSREKKERFSLILESASTNQTSMYLCASNQGGAGELFFGEGSRLTVL.

V is TRBV27 and J is TRBJ2-7; maybe TRBD2 (6 bases). The CDR3 runs to 14 residues. Germline CDR1 MNHEY, CDR2 SMNVEV (reference sequence). Deletions cut 0 bases from V and 5 bases from J, with 11 bases between. The CDR3: CASSLSLGGDEQYF. CDR3 DNA sequence: TGTGCCAGCAGTTTATCGTTGGGGGGAGACGAGCAGTACTTC.

This clonotype was observed once. The chain recombines TRBV27 with TRBJ1-5, with D possibly being TRBD1 (6 bases). Trimming shortened V by 3 bases and J by 0 bases, and 15 bases separated the two germline ends. The CDR3 runs 17 residues. From germline, CDR1 is MNHEY and CDR2 SMNVEV (reference sequence). The CDR3 nucleotides are TGTGCCAGCAGTTTCCTGGACAGCTCTTATAGCAATCAGCCCCAGCATTTT. Protein product: CASSFLDSSYSNQPQHF.

The chain joins TRBV19 to TRBJ2-5; maybe TRBD2 (5 bases). This CDR3 is 13 amino acids long. Trimming stripped 3 bases from V and 1 base from J, with 6 bases between. In germline, CDR1 is LNHDA, CDR2 SQIVND (reference sequence). CDR3: CASSIGSQETQYF. The CDR3 region has the DNA TGTGCCAGTAGTATTGGGAGCCAAGAGACCCAGTACTTC.

The chain is built from TRBV7-2 and TRBJ2-7, with D unresolved. V lost 1 base and J lost 3, with 13 bases in between. This CDR3 spans 15 amino acids. CDR1 SGHTA and CDR2 FQGNSA come from the germline V gene. The CDR3 DNA follows: TGTGCCAGCAGCTTAGAAGGTGGGGTCGGCTACGAGCAGTACTTC. This translates into CASSLEGGVGYEQYF.

In regard to this clonotype: An end of the junction differs from the germline gene, which may be a read error. This chain links TRBV18 with TRBJ2-7, with D maybe TRBD2 (5 bases). The CDR3 has 12 amino acids. From germline, CDR1 is KGHSH and CDR2 LQKENI. The CDR3 bases are TGTGCCAGCCCACCAAGGGAGTCCGAGCAGTACTTC. Its translation is CASPPRESEQYF.

This clonotype was counted ten times or more. The chain is built from TRBV6-1 and TRBJ2-6; D may be TRBD1 (6 bases). Per the germline V gene, CDR1 is MNHNS and CDR2 is SASEGT. With 7 bases removed from V and 2 bases from J, the gap between germline ends came to 24 bases. The CDR3 has 19 residues. The CDR3, as DNA: TGTGCCAGCAACCGCGCCTTTGTTCAGGGGATGGCTGGGGCCAACGTCCTGACTTTC. Amino acids: CASNRAFVQGMAGANVLTF.

The sample holds many counts of this clonotype. The V and J genes are TRBV5-4 and TRBJ2-7; maybe TRBD2 (6 bases). Germline V gives CDR1 SGHNT, CDR2 YYREEE (reference sequence). The CDR3 consists of 13 residues. Trimming took 7 bases from V and 4 from J, leaving 15 bases between them. CDR3 in amino acids: CASSRDSVYEQYF. In nucleotides, the CDR3 is TGTGCCAGCTCACGGGACTCCGTTTACGAGCAGTACTTC.

The V call is TRBV10-3, the J call TRBJ2-7; possibly TRBD2 for D (6 bases). CDR3 size: 15 residues. The ends were cut back, 4 bases at V and 0 bases at J, with 13 bases in the middle. CDR1 and CDR2 from the germline V gene are ENHRY and SYGVKD. The CDR3 DNA is TGTGCCATCAGTGGGGTGGCGGGGAGCTCCTACGAGCAGTACTTC. This encodes CAISGVAGSSYEQYF.

The V call is TRBV6-1, the J call TRBJ1-2; no firm D call. Germline V CDR1 and CDR2: MNHNS, SASEGT. This CDR3 spans 15 amino acids. V dropped 0 bases and J dropped 0 bases, with 8 bases sitting between them. CDR3 protein: CASSEALRANYGYTF. The CDR3 coding sequence is TGTGCCAGCAGTGAAGCGCTAAGGGCTAACTATGGCTACACCTTC.

There are many counts of this clonotype. J is TRBJ1-5 and V is TRBV28, with no clear D. Germline V CDR1 and CDR2: MDHEN, SYDVKM. Trimming cost V 4 bases and J 9 bases, with 10 bases left between them. The CDR3 has 12 amino acids. CDR3 amino acids: CASSYGSGPQHF. Written as DNA, the CDR3 is TGTGCCAGCAGTTACGGTTCTGGGCCCCAGCATTTT.

This clonotype was detected a few times. This chain joins TRBV6-2 or TRBV6-3 and TRBJ2-5; 9 bases line up with TRBD2. Germline-derived CDR1 and CDR2 are MNHEY and SVGEGT. The CDR3 is 16 residues long. The trim removed 2 bases at V and 3 bases at J, leaving 7 bases unmatched. The CDR3 bases are TGTGCCAGCAGTTACGGCCTAGCGGGATTAGAAGAGACCCAGTACTTC. This translates into CASSYGLAGLEETQYF.

This clonotype was detected only a few times. The rearrangement uses TRBV19 and TRBJ1-2, with D perhaps TRBD1 (5 bases). The CDR3 has 13 amino acids. CDR1 and CDR2 from the germline V gene are LNHDA and SQIVND (reference sequence). The germline V and J ends were trimmed by 2 bases and 4 bases, with 8 bases remaining between them. This chain's CDR3 is CASSIQGGYGYTF. The CDR3, as DNA: TGTGCCAGTAGTATACAGGGAGGCTATGGCTACACCTTC.

This clonotype was observed a handful of times. The chain links TRBV6-5 to TRBJ2-5; 14 positions match TRBD2. The junction had 10 bases not matched to a gene; V was cut back by 2 bases and J by 5 bases. CDR1 is MNHEY and CDR2 is SVGAGI in the germline V gene. The CDR3 is made up of 18 amino acids. This CDR3 reads CASSYGATSGRGGETQYF. CDR3 DNA sequence: TGTGCCAGCAGTTACGGGGCGACTAGCGGGAGGGGGGGGGAGACCCAGTACTTC.